What follows are 32 T cell receptor beta chains derived from one specimen sequenced in a study of cytomegalovirus exposure and HLA in healthy donors. Primers included in the PCR were 60 Vbeta and 13 Jbeta primers. Profiled with immunoSEQ multiplex PCR; TCRdb holds only in-frame clones, not every one. The sample consists of around 180,000 clones, 70% to 85% of them appearing once. The sample taken for sequencing was PBMCs. These receptors came from a man aged 18 to 29 in good health and CMV-seronegative.

The CDR3 loop reads CASSPRGQGGTEAFF. The CDR3 DNA reads as TGTGCCAGCTCACCCCGAGGACAGGGGGGCACTGAAGCTTTCTTT. The chain employs TRBV18 and TRBJ1-1, with TRBD1 matching 10 bases. Germline trimming cut 3 bases from V and 4 bases from J; bases unmatched to any gene: 5. This CDR3 has 15 residues. The germline V gene encodes CDR1 KGHSH and CDR2 LQKENI.

The chain employs TRBV5-4 and TRBJ2-2, with TRBD2 matching 7 bases. The CDR3 runs to 15 residues. V dropped 2 bases and J dropped 5; count of bases not matched to a gene: 6. Germline V CDR1 and CDR2: SGHNT, YYREEE (reference sequence). DNA of the CDR3: TGTGCCAGCAGCTTCGGACTAGGGGAAACCGGGGAGCTGTTTTTT. Translation gives CASSFGLGETGELFF.

V gene TRBV7-2 combines with J gene TRBJ1-5; TRBD1 matches at 7 bases. The germline V gene has CDR1 SGHTA and CDR2 FQGNSA. V was clipped by 5 bases and J by 2 bases; unmatched bases: 3. The CDR3 covers 14 residues. The CDR3 DNA reads TGTGCCAGCAGCCCCGGGACAGGCAATCAGCCCCAGCATTTT. Its translation: CASSPGTGNQPQHF.

This clone came up a few times. The chain recombines TRBV6-6 with TRBJ1-2, with TRBD1 as a possible D gene (5 bases). The germline CDR1 and CDR2 sequences are MNHNY and SVGAGI (reference sequence). Trimming removed 5 bases at V and 1 base at J, with 8 bases between. The CDR3 contains 13 residues. Here the CDR3 reads CASSRQSNYGYTF. CDR3 nucleotides: TGTGCCAGCAGTCGACAGAGTAACTATGGCTACACCTTC.

V and J are TRBV7-9 and TRBJ1-3; possible D gene TRBD1, 6 bases. Trimming took off 3 bases at V and 4 bases at J, with 19 bases between the two ends. This CDR3 contains 17 residues. Germline CDR1 SEHNR, CDR2 FQNEAQ (reference sequence). CDR3 sequence reads: CASSLFPGEDGGNTIYF. CDR3 sequence (DNA): TGTGCCAGCAGCTTGTTTCCAGGGGAAGATGGGGGAAACACCATATATTTT.

The chain joins TRBV9 to TRBJ1-1; 8 bases align to TRBD1. Germline CDR1 SGDLS, CDR2 YYNGEE. The trim removed 0 bases at V and 0 bases at J, leaving 10 bases unmatched. The CDR3 is made up of 18 amino acids. This CDR3 is CASSVENGQGGMNTEAFF. Written as DNA, the CDR3 is TGTGCCAGCAGCGTAGAGAACGGACAGGGCGGCATGAACACTGAAGCTTTCTTT.

J is TRBJ2-7 and V is TRBV18; 7 bases line up with TRBD2. CDR1 KGHSH and CDR2 LQKENI come from the germline V gene. The CDR3 is made up of 16 amino acids. V shed 4 bases, J shed 3 bases, and the junction held 12 bases outside the gene matches. CDR3 sequence: CASSRSTGTNLYEQYF. The CDR3 DNA reads as TGTGCCAGCTCACGAAGCACCGGGACTAACCTCTACGAGCAGTACTTC.

The chain links TRBV5-4 to TRBJ2-3; TRBD2 might be the D (5 bases). The CDR3 spans 13 residues. Trimming took 4 bases from V and 9 from J, leaving 15 bases between them. Germline V lookup: CDR1 SGHNT, CDR2 YYREEE (reference sequence). The chain's CDR3 is CASSAPAPGTQYF. CDR3 sequence (DNA): TGTGCCAGCAGCGCCCCTGCTCCGGGAACGCAGTATTTT.

The V call is TRBV5-1, the J call TRBJ1-2, with 12 bases aligning to TRBD1. The CDR3 spans 16 residues. Germline CDR1 reads SGHRS; CDR2 reads YFSETQ. Trimming removed 0 bases from V and 4 bases from J; junction bases left unmatched: 4. The CDR3 protein is CASSLVGTGGFYGYTF. CDR3 bases: TGCGCCAGCAGCTTGGTTGGGACAGGGGGCTTCTATGGCTACACCTTC.

The rearrangement links TRBV4-1 to TRBJ2-1; 7 bases are a match to TRBD2. CDR1 is MGHRA, CDR2 YSYEKL, per germline. With V trimmed by 5 bases and J by 2 bases, 12 bases remained unmatched. This CDR3 is built from 17 residues. CDR3 in amino acids: CASSIMPGTTTYNEQFF. For the CDR3, the DNA is TGCGCCAGCAGCATAATGCCCGGGACTACCACCTACAATGAGCAGTTCTTC.

The chain couples TRBV20-1 to TRBJ2-7; D is unclear. Trimming pared 5 bases from V and 3 bases from J, leaving 8 bases between. Germline values: CDR1 DFQATT, CDR2 SNEGSKA (reference sequence). CDR3 length: 11 residues. The CDR3 nucleotides read TGCAGTGCTCACCACAGCTACGAGCAGTACTTC. As protein: CSAHHSYEQYF.

The CDR3 bases are TGTGCCAGCAGCCAGGGGACGGCCTTCACTGAAGCTTTCTTT. This gives the protein CASSQGTAFTEAFF. The rearrangement uses TRBV28 and TRBJ1-1; tentatively, D is TRBD1 (6 bases). The germline V and J ends were trimmed by 6 bases and 4 bases, with 15 bases remaining between them. CDR1 MDHEN and CDR2 SYDVKM come from the germline V gene. The CDR3 has 14 amino acids.

V gene TRBV2 combines with J gene TRBJ1-5, with D tentatively TRBD1 (5 bases). The CDR3 totals 14 residues. Per germline, CDR1 SNHLY and CDR2 FYNNEI. Trimming left V 2 bases short and J 5 bases short, with 10 bases between. DNA for the CDR3: TGTGCCAGCAGTGAAAGAAGGGGATATCAGCCCCAGCATTTT. Its protein is CASSERRGYQPQHF. The full variable domain, with the rest looked up from reference TRBV2 and TRBJ1-5, is EPEVTQTPSHQVTQMGQEVILRCVPISNHLYFYWYRQILGQKVEFLVSFYNNEISEKSEIFDDQFSVERPDGSNFTLKIRSTKLEDSAMYFCASSERRGYQPQHFGDGTRLSIL.

The CDR3 loop reads CASSSDRAVSYEQYF. In DNA, the CDR3 is TGTGCCAGCAGCTCGGACAGGGCAGTTTCCTACGAGCAGTACTTC. The chain links TRBV7-9 to TRBJ2-7, with TRBD1 matching 8 bases. CDR3 length equals 15 residues. The germline V gene encodes CDR1 SEHNR and CDR2 FQNEAQ (reference sequence). V dropped 4 bases and J dropped 1; count of bases not matched to a gene: 6.

The chain couples TRBV27 to TRBJ2-4, with 7 bases fitting TRBD1. Looked up from germline, CDR1 is MNHEY and CDR2 is SMNVEV (reference sequence). The CDR3 loop spans 15 amino acids. The V segment lost 3 bases and the J segment 1 base; nucleotides outside the gene matches: 3. CDR3 residues: CASSFQGEAKNIQYF. CDR3 bases: TGTGCCAGCAGTTTTCAGGGGGAGGCCAAAAACATTCAGTACTTC.

V is TRBV6-5 and J is TRBJ2-7; 11 bases match TRBD1. The V segment lost 6 bases and the J segment 0 bases; nucleotides outside the gene matches: 4. Germline V gene lookup returns CDR1 MNHEY and CDR2 SVGAGI. This CDR3 spans 15 amino acids. CDR3 bases: TGTGCCAGCAGAAAGGACAGGGGGCACTCCTACGAGCAGTACTTC. It yields the protein CASRKDRGHSYEQYF.

The rearrangement joins TRBV11-2 to TRBJ2-1, with 9 bases identical to TRBD2. The CDR3 is 19 amino acids. V lost 2 bases, J lost 0 bases, and 11 bases stayed unmatched. Germline V lookup: CDR1 SGHAT, CDR2 FQNNGV. This CDR3 is CASSLLAGVSTPSYNEQFF. The CDR3 DNA is TGTGCCAGCAGCTTATTAGCGGGAGTCTCCACACCCTCCTACAATGAGCAGTTCTTC.

DNA for the CDR3: TGTGCCAGCAGTATCTCAGGTCACGATAGCAATCAGCCCCAGCATTTT. Encoded protein: CASSISGHDSNQPQHF. The rearrangement joins TRBV28 to TRBJ1-5; D unresolved. V lost 5 bases and J 0 bases, leaving 14 bases between the germline ends. This CDR3 spans 16 amino acids. Germline lookup yields CDR1 MDHEN and CDR2 SYDVKM.

The chain joins TRBV9 to TRBJ2-1; 7 nucleotides line up with TRBD2. From germline, CDR1 is SGDLS and CDR2 YYNGEE. CDR3 length equals 15 residues. The junction had 5 bases not matched to a gene; V was cut back by 5 bases and J by 0 bases. CDR3 amino acids: CASSLAADSYNEQFF. As DNA, the CDR3 is TGTGCCAGCAGTCTAGCGGCAGACTCCTACAATGAGCAGTTCTTC.

This chain joins TRBV7-9 and TRBJ2-7, with 8 positions matching TRBD1. This CDR3 has 14 amino acids. CDR1 and CDR2 (germline): SEHNR, FQNEAQ (reference sequence). J was trimmed by 4 bases and V by 2 bases; bases with no gene match: 4. The CDR3 sequence is CASSLQGALYEQYF. Here the CDR3 DNA reads TGTGCCAGCAGCTTACAGGGGGCTTTATACGAGCAGTACTTC.

This clone was observed once. In DNA form, the CDR3 reads TGTGCCAGCAGCTTTCCCGGGACTATAACTAATGAGCAGTTCTTC. Its translation is CASSFPGTITNEQFF. This chain joins TRBV5-4 and TRBJ2-1; 7 bases agree with TRBD2. The germline V gene encodes CDR1 SGHNT and CDR2 YYREEE (reference sequence). With 2 bases clipped from V and 7 bases from J, the junction kept 9 bases outside the gene matches. CDR3 length: 15 residues. Looking up the rest from reference TRBV5-4 and TRBJ2-1 gives the full variable domain: ETGVTQSPTHLIKTRGQQVTLRCSSQSGHNTVSWYQQALGQGPQFIFQYYREEENGRGNFPPRFSGLQFPNYSSELNVNALELDDSALYLCASSFPGTITNEQFFGPGTRLTVL.

CDR3 protein: CASRRGAGTPYEQYF. CDR3 sequence (DNA): TGTGCCAGTAGAAGAGGAGCGGGGACTCCCTACGAGCAGTACTTC. The rearrangement joins TRBV19 to TRBJ2-5, with 7 bases identical to TRBD2. The end of the DNA is better explained by TRBJ2-7, so the J call may be wrong. Germline loops: CDR1 LNHDA, CDR2 SQIVND (reference sequence). There are 15 residues in the CDR3.

The rearrangement joins TRBV6-5 to TRBJ2-7, with D possibly being TRBD1 (6 bases). In germline, CDR1 is MNHEY, CDR2 SVGAGI. The CDR3 runs to 16 residues. V lost 0 bases and J lost 2, with 14 bases in between. In nucleotides, the CDR3 is TGTGCCAGCAGTTACTCGGCACAGGGAGCCACCTACGAGCAGTACTTC. Residues: CASSYSAQGATYEQYF.

V gene TRBV6-6 combines with J gene TRBJ1-5; TRBD1 might be the D (5 bases). Germline CDR1 MNHNY, CDR2 SVGAGI (reference sequence). This CDR3 is 15 amino acids long. With 6 bases removed from V and 2 bases from J, the gap between germline ends came to 14 bases. CDR3: CASRPLGLGNQPQHF. The CDR3 DNA is TGTGCCAGCAGACCACTGGGACTGGGCAATCAGCCCCAGCATTTT.

The genes are TRBV9 and TRBJ2-7, with TRBD2 matching over 9 bases. V shed 3 bases, J shed 1 base, and the junction held 5 bases outside the gene matches. The germline CDR1 and CDR2 sequences are SGDLS and YYNGEE. This CDR3 region has 15 residues. The CDR3 DNA reads TGTGCCAGCAGCGAGGCGGGAGGGCCTTCCTACGAGCAGTACTTC. This sequence encodes CASSEAGGPSYEQYF.

The CDR3 DNA reads as TGCGCCAGCAGCTCGACACCGTTGACTAGCGGGAGCCACGAGCAGTACTTC. Translating gives CASSSTPLTSGSHEQYF. The chain combines TRBV5-1 with TRBJ2-5, with 12 bases matching TRBD2. Judging by the DNA end, TRBJ2-7 fits better; the J call may be wrong. CDR3 length: 17 residues. Germline lookup yields CDR1 SGHRS and CDR2 YFSETQ.

In its sample, this clone was seen once. This rearrangement joins TRBV6-5 to TRBJ2-5, with 7 positions matching TRBD1. This CDR3 comprises 15 residues. Per the germline V gene, CDR1 is MNHEY and CDR2 is SVGAGI. V lost 6 bases and J lost 0; bases outside the gene matches: 7. CDR3 nucleotides: TGTGCCAGCAGCGTGGCAGGGGGTTACCAAGAGACCCAGTACTTC. Translating gives CASSVAGGYQETQYF.

This sequence joins TRBV30 and TRBJ2-7; D possibly corresponds to TRBD1 (5 bases). Trimming stripped 6 bases from V and 2 bases from J, with 14 bases between. Germline V CDR1 and CDR2: GTSNPN, SVGIG (reference sequence). This CDR3 has 13 residues. The CDR3, as DNA: TGTGCCTGCACCCCAGGGTATACCTACGAGCAGTACTTC. Amino acid sequence: CACTPGYTYEQYF. The variable domain in full, with the rest retrieved from reference TRBV30 and TRBJ2-7, is SQTIHQWPATLVQPVGSPLSLECTVEGTSNPNLYWYRQAAGRGLQLLFYSVGIGQISSEVPQNLSASRPQDRQFILSSKKLLLSDSGFYLCACTPGYTYEQYFGPGTRLTVT.

This rearrangement joins TRBV11-2 to TRBJ1-1, with 7 bases identical to TRBD1. Germline V gene data show CDR1 as SGHAT and CDR2 as FQNNGV. The V and J ends lost 6 bases and 0 bases, in that order; junction bases with no gene match: 10. This CDR3 region has 16 residues. CDR3 DNA: TGTGCCAGCAGAACCCACAGGGGTACAATGAACACTGAAGCTTTCTTT. Amino acids: CASRTHRGTMNTEAFF.

This chain uses TRBV9 with TRBJ2-1; no firm D call. Germline loops: CDR1 SGDLS, CDR2 YYNGEE. The CDR3 runs 11 residues. The germline V and J ends were trimmed by 4 bases and 6 bases, with 5 bases remaining between them. The chain's CDR3 is CASSLLNEQFF. Here the CDR3 DNA reads TGTGCCAGCAGCCTCCTCAATGAGCAGTTCTTC.

The chain employs TRBV7-8 and TRBJ2-3; 7 bases agree with TRBD2. V trimming: 1 base; J trimming: 1 base; junction bases outside the gene matches: 11. The CDR3 runs to 18 residues. In germline, CDR1 is SGHVS, CDR2 FQNEAQ. In nucleotides, the CDR3 is TGTGCCAGCAGCTTAGAACGGCTAGCGGTTCCTCGCACAGATACGCAGTATTTT. It codes for CASSLERLAVPRTDTQYF.

J is TRBJ1-1 and V is TRBV2; D is ambiguous. V was cut by 1 base and J by 1 base, with 13 bases left in between. CDR3 length equals 16 residues. Germline V gives CDR1 SNHLY, CDR2 FYNNEI. The CDR3 DNA reads TGTGCCAGCAGTGAAGACGGCGGGTCAAGGAACACTGAAGCTTTCTTT. Encoded protein: CASSEDGGSRNTEAFF.